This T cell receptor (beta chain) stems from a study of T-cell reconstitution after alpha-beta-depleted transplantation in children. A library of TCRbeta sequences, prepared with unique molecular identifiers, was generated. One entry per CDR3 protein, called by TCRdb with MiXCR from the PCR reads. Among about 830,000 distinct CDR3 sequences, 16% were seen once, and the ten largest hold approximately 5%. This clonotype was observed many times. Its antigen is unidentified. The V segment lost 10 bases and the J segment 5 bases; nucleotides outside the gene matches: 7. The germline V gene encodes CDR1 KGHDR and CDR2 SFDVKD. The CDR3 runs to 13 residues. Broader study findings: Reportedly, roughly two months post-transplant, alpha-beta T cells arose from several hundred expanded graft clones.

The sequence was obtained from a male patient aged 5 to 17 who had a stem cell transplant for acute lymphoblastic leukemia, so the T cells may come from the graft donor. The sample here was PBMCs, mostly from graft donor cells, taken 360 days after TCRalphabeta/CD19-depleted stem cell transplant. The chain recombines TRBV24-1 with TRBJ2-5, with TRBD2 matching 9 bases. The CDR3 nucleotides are TGTGCCACGGTAGCGGGAGAGTATGAGACCCAGTACTTC. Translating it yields CATVAGEYETQYF.